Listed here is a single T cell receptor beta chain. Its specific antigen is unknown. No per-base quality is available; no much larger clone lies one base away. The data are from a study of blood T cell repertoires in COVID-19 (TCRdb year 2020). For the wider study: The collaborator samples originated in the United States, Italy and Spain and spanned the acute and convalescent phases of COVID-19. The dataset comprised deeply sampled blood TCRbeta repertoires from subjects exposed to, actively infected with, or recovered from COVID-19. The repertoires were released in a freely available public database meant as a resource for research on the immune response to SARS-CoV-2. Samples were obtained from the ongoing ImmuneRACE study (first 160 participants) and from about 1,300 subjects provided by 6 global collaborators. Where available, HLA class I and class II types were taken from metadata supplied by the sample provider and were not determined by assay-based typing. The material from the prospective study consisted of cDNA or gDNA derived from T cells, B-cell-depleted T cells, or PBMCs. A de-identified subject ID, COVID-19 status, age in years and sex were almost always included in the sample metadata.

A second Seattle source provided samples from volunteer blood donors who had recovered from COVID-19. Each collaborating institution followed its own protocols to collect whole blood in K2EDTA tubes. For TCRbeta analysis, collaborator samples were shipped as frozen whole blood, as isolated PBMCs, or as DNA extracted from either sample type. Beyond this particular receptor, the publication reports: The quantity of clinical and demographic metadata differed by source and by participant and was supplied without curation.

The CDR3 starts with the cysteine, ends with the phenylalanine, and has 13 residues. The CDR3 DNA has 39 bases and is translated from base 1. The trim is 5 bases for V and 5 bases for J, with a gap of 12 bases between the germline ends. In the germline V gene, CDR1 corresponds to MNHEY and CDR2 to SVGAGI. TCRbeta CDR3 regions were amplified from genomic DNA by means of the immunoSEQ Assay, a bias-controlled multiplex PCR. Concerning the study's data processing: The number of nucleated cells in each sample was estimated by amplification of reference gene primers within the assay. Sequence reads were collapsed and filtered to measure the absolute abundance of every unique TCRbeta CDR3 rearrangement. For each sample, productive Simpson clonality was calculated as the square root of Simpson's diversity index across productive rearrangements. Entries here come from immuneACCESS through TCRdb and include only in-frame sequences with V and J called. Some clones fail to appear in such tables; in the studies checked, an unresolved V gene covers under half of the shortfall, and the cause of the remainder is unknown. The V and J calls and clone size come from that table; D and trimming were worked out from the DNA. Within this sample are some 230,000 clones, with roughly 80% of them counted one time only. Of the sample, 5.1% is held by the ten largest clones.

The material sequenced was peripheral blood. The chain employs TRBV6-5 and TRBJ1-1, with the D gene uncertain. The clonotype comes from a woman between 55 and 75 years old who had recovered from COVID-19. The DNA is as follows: TGTGCCAGCAGTCGGAGTGATAGGACTGAAGCTTTCTTT. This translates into CASSRSDRTEAFF.